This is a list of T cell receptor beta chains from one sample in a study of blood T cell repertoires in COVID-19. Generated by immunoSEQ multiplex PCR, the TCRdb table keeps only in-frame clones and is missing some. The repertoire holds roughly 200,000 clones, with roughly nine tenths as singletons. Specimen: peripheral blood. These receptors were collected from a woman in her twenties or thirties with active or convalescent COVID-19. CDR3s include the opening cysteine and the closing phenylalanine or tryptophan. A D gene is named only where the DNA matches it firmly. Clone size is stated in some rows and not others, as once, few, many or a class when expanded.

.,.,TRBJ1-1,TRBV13,TGTGCCAGCAGCTTCTTACAAGCTGAAGCTTTCTTT,CASSFLQAEAFF
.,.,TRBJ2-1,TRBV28,TGTGCCAGCATACCTTGGGGGACTTCCGAGCAGTTCTTC,CASIPWGTSEQFF
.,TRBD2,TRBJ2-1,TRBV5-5,TGTGCCAGCAGCTTGGAGGCTGCGGGGGGCTACAATGAGCAGTTCTTC,CASSLEAAGGYNEQFF
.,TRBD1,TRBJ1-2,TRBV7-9,TGTGCCAGCAGCTTTATGGACAGGGTCTATGGCTACACCTTC,CASSFMDRVYGYTF
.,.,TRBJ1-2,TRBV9,TGTGCCAGCAGCGTATCACAGGCCGCGACCGCTAACTATGGCTACACCTTC,CASSVSQAATANYGYTF
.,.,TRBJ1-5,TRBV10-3,TGTGCCATCAGTGAGCCACAGGGAGTAGGTAGCAATCAGCCCCAGCATTTT,CAISEPQGVGSNQPQHF
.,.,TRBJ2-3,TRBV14,TGTGCCAGCAGCCCCCACACAGATACGCAGTATTTT,CASSPHTDTQYF
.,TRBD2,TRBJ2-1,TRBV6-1,TGTGCCAGCAGTGAAAGGGCTAGCGGGAGTCCTAGTGAGCAGTTCTTC,CASSERASGSPSEQFF
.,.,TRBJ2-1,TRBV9,TGTGCCAGCAGCGTAGATGGACTAAGCACTTGGCATGAGCAGTTCTTC,CASSVDGLSTWHEQFF
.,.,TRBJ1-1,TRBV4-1,TGCGCCAGCAGCCGGCCCGGGACAGAAGCTTTCTTT,CASSRPGTEAFF
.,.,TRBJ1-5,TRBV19,TGTGCCAGTAGTATAGGACTAGTCAATCAGCCCCAGCATTTT,CASSIGLVNQPQHF
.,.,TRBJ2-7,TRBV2,TGTGCCAGCAGTGACCCCCCGGGGAGGTCCCTGTACGAGCAGTACTTC,CASSDPPGRSLYEQYF
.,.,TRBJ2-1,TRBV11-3,TGTGCCAGCAGCTTAGTGGGTTGGGGGAGGCTCAATGAGCAGTTCTTC,CASSLVGWGRLNEQFF
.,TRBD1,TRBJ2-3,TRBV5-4,TGTGCCAGCAGCGTCACGCAGGGGGGCACAGATACGCAGTATTTT,CASSVTQGGTDTQYF
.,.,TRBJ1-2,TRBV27,TGTGCCAGCAGTAACCCCGGCTATGGCTACACCTTC,CASSNPGYGYTF
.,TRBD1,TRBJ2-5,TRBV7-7,TGTGCTAGCAGCTGGGGACAGGGGGGAGACGGGACCCAGTACTTC,CASSWGQGGDGTQYF
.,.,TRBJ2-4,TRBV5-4,TGTGCCAGCAGCTTCCCACAGGGCCCAAACATTCAGTACTTC,CASSFPQGPNIQYF
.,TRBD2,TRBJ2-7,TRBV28,TGTGCCAGCAGTTCCCCTTCGGGGGGGCTGATGTACGAGCAGTACTTC,CASSSPSGGLMYEQYF
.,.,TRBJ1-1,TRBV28,TGTGCCAGCAGTTTAAGGGAGCGGTTTGAAGCTTTCTTT,CASSLRERFEAFF
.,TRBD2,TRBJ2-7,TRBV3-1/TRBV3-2,TGTGCCAGCAGCCAAGTACGCGGGAGGAACCACGAGCAGTACTTC,CASSQVRGRNHEQYF
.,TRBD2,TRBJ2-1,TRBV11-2,TGTGCCAGCGGGGTCCAGCGGGGGGACTACAATGAGCAGTTCTTC,CASGVQRGDYNEQFF
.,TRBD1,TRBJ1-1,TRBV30,TGTGCCCTGGCCTCAGGGGGCACTGAAGCTTTCTTT,CALASGGTEAFF
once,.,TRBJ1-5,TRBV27,TGTGCCAGCACCCCCGACAGCTATAGCAATCAGCCCCAGCATTTT,CASTPDSYSNQPQHF
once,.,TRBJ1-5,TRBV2,TGTGCCAGCAGTGAACTACGGGGCAATCAGCCCCAGCATTTT,CASSELRGNQPQHF
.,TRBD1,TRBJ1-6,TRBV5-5,TGTGCCAGCAGCCTCGGGACAGGACGCCTCGTTTCACCCCTCCACTTT,CASSLGTGRLVSPLHF
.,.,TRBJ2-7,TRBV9,TGTGCCAGCAGCCCGTCACAGGGCTACGAGCAGTACTTC,CASSPSQGYEQYF
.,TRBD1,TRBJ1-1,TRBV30,TGTGCCTGGGGCGGGGACAGATTGAACACTGAAGCTTTCTTT,CAWGGDRLNTEAFF
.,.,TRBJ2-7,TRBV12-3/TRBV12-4,TGTGCCAGCAGTTCAGCTAGAGCCTACGAGCAGTACTTC,CASSSARAYEQYF
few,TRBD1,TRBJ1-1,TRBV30,TGTGCCTGGAGTGTACCCCGTCTTGGGGTACAGGGGGCTGGGACTGAAGCTTTCTTT,CAWSVPRLGVQGAGTEAFF
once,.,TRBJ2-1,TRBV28,TGTGCCAGCAGTTTACCCAACTACAATGAGCAGTTCTTC,CASSLPNYNEQFF
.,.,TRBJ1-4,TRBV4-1,TGCGCCAGCAGCCAAGGGGTCCGGACAGTGAGCTTAGACGAAAAACTGTTTTTT,CASSQGVRTVSLDEKLFF
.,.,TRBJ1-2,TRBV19,TGTGCCAGTAGTATAAGGGGCAGCTATGGCTACACCTTC,CASSIRGSYGYTF
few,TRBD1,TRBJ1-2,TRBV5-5,TGTGCCAGCAGCCTGGCGGGACAGGCTTCTGGCTACACCTTC,CASSLAGQASGYTF
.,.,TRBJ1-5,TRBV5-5,TGTGCCAGCAGTCCGTTACCCGGAGAGAATCAGCCCCAGCATTTT,CASSPLPGENQPQHF
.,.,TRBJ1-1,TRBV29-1,TGCAGCGGAGCAGGGTTTAGGGGCACTGAAGCTTTCTTT,CSGAGFRGTEAFF
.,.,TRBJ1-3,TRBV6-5,TGTGCCAGCAGTTACTTCCAGGGACTCTCTGGAAACACCATATATTTT,CASSYFQGLSGNTIYF
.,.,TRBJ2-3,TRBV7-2,TGTGCCAGCAGCTTACTCGATACGCAGTATTTT,CASSLLDTQYF
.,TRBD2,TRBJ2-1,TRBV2,TGTGCCAGCATAGCGGGGGGGGATGAGCAGTTCTTC,CASIAGGDEQFF
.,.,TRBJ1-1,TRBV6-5,TGTGCCAGCAGGAGGGGGAATTCGAAGTACACTGAAGCTTTCTTT,CASRRGNSKYTEAFF
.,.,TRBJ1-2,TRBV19,TGTGCCAGTAGCCTAGGGGCGGACGTCGGCTACACCTTC,CASSLGADVGYTF